This T cell receptor beta chain was retrieved from a study (dated by TCRdb to about 2016). Background on the whole study: The study investigated the origins of HIV persistence in individuals who naturally controlled HIV infection.

The CDR3 holds 16 amino acids from the cysteine to the phenylalanine. The kept DNA is CDR3 alone, 48 bases in frame from the first base. V is trimmed back by 4 bases and J by 6 bases, and the junction contains 12 bases that no gene match accounts for. From a lookup of the germline V gene, CDR1 and CDR2 are KGHDR and SFDVKD. This clonotype is described as large (0.1 to 1%). This clone's antigen is unknown. No clone much larger than this one lies a single base away; base qualities are absent. Library prep was done by 5' RACE. Reads for this sample came from an Illumina HiSeq 2000. The public reads were quality trimmed at Q25 with fastp and then assembled into clones with MiXCR by TCRdb, keeping productive beta chains. Rows matching on CDR3 protein sequence are summarized as one entry with the most common DNA and genes. For this sample the table gives over 450 distinct CDR3 sequences, of which approximately 9% were detected only once. The biggest ten clones account for roughly a fifth of the sample.

Sequencing input: central memory T cells from blood PBMCs. The cell subset or site label on this specimen signifies: central memory CD4+ T cells. The receptor's source is a male donor with HIV. Recombination connected TRBV24-1 to TRBJ2-7, with TRBD1 matching 9 junction bases. The CDR3 reads CATSDYPGQGVGEQYF. In nucleotide form, the sequence is TGTGCCACCAGTGACTATCCGGGACAGGGAGTGGGCGAGCAGTACTTC.